The TCR beta chain described here comes from a study of control samples from healthy donors and cancer patients. Generated by immunoSEQ multiplex PCR, the TCRdb table keeps only in-frame clones and is missing some. The sample contains 120,000 or so clones, roughly 87% of which appear only once. V was shortened by 5 bases and J by 9 bases, with 20 bases between the two germline ends. Germline V gives CDR1 SEHNR, CDR2 FQNEAQ (reference sequence). CDR3 length: 15 amino acids. The chain joins TRBV7-9 to TRBJ2-1; D uncertain. The clonotype originates from a man between 18 and 29 years old in good health. The sample taken for sequencing was blood. The CDR3 spells CASSKGEVVAAEQFF. CDR3 DNA sequence: TGTGCCAGCAGCAAAGGTGAGGTGGTGGCAGCTGAGCAGTTCTTC.